Presented here are 10 T cell receptor beta chains from one specimen sequenced in a study of blood T cells in healthy people across ages. Primed by a sample-barcoded 5' primer and a J-beta primer mix, a second PCR proceeded for about 6 to 11 cycles. Using its own MiXCR run on the 5' RACE reads, TCRdb lists one record per CDR3 protein. The profile shows some 1.5 million distinct CDR3 sequences, roughly 27% of them singletons. Material for sequencing was blood. The receptors stem from a woman under 40 in good health.

The chain joins TRBV12-3 or TRBV12-4 to TRBJ2-4; 7 positions match TRBD2. This CDR3 contains 13 residues. The trim removed 3 bases at V and 5 bases at J, leaving 1 base unmatched. The CDR3 is CASSFAGENIQYF. The CDR3 DNA follows: TGTGCCAGCAGTTTTGCGGGGGAAAACATTCAGTACTTC.

V and J are TRBV5-1 and TRBJ2-2, with TRBD1 as a possible D gene (6 bases). The CDR3 extends over 15 amino acids. From germline, CDR1 is SGHRS and CDR2 YFSETQ. V lost 5 bases to trimming and J lost 1 base, with 12 bases between them. The CDR3 spells CASRQLQGNTGELFF. The DNA of the CDR3 is TGCGCCAGCAGACAATTACAGGGGAACACCGGGGAGCTGTTTTTT.

This clonotype has just a few counts. The rearrangement uses TRBV27 and TRBJ2-1, with 11 bases identical to TRBD2. The CDR3 length is 15 residues. With V trimmed by 1 base and J by 9 bases, 5 bases remained unmatched. The germline CDR1 and CDR2 sequences are MNHEY and SMNVEV (reference sequence). The CDR3 bases are TGTGCCAGCAGTTTATTACTAGCGGGGGTCGGTGAGCAGTTCTTC. It translates to CASSLLLAGVGEQFF.

The sample holds a few counts of this clonotype. The rearrangement links TRBV7-8 to TRBJ2-3; D unresolved. The germline gives CDR1 SGHVS, CDR2 FQNEAQ. Trimming took off 5 bases at V and 4 bases at J, with 10 bases between the two ends. The CDR3 has 13 amino acids. CDR3 in amino acids: CASSRSPADTQYF. The CDR3 nucleotides are TGTGCCAGCAGCCGAAGCCCAGCAGATACGCAGTATTTT.

In this sample, this clonotype turned up a few times. The V and J genes are TRBV20-1 and TRBJ2-1; the D is unclear. V lost 7 bases to trimming and J lost 0 bases, with 10 bases between them. This CDR3 is built from 13 residues. Germline CDR1 and CDR2: DFQATT and SNEGSKA (reference sequence). The CDR3 sequence: CSVFEPSYNEQFF. CDR3 bases: TGCAGTGTTTTTGAGCCCTCCTACAATGAGCAGTTCTTC.

This clonotype was seen at least ten times. This chain links TRBV20-1 with TRBJ2-5; tentatively, D is TRBD1 (6 bases). The germline gives CDR1 DFQATT, CDR2 SNEGSKA (reference sequence). The CDR3 loop spans 15 amino acids. Trimming left V 4 bases short and J 0 bases short, with 15 bases between. In DNA, the CDR3 is TGCAGTGCTAAGTCCCTTGAGGGGGACCAAGAGACCCAGTACTTC. This codes for CSAKSLEGDQETQYF.

Regarding this clonotype: A much larger clone is a single base away; this may be a read error. The V call is TRBV5-1, the J call TRBJ2-4; D possibly corresponds to TRBD2 (6 bases). Germline CDR1 reads SGHRS; CDR2 reads YFSETQ. The CDR3 extends over 15 amino acids. The ends were cut back, 4 bases at V and 13 bases at J, with 24 bases in the middle. As DNA, the CDR3 is TGCGCCAGCAGCATAGGGACTGCCGGGAACAATGAGCAGTACTTC. It is translated as CASSIGTAGNNEQYF.

The chain joins TRBV7-2 to TRBJ2-5, with D maybe TRBD1 (5 bases). V was shortened by 6 bases and J by 1 base, with 12 bases between the two germline ends. Germline loops: CDR1 SGHTA, CDR2 FQGNSA. This CDR3 is built from 14 residues. The CDR3 loop reads CASRVNRIQETQYF. DNA of the CDR3: TGTGCCAGCAGGGTTAACAGGATCCAAGAGACCCAGTACTTC.

This clonotype was counted many times. The chain uses TRBV7-2 and TRBJ2-1, with D perhaps TRBD1 (5 bases). V was clipped by 1 base and J by 4 bases, with 11 bases between them. CDR3 length: 15 amino acids. Germline V CDR1 and CDR2: SGHTA, FQGNSA. In nucleotides, the CDR3 is TGTGCCAGCAGCTTAGAGGGGATGGTTTACAATGAGCAGTTCTTC. Its protein is CASSLEGMVYNEQFF.

This clonotype was observed many times. V usage is TRBV9 and J usage is TRBJ2-1; D unresolved. The CDR3 contains 13 residues. Germline V lookup: CDR1 SGDLS, CDR2 YYNGEE. V was cut by 1 base and J by 9 bases, with 11 bases left in between. The CDR3 coding sequence is TGTGCCAGCAGCGTATCTACTATGACTGAGCAGTTCTTC. Translation: CASSVSTMTEQFF.